The 26 T cell receptor beta chains reported below all come from one sample, sequenced in a study of cytomegalovirus exposure and HLA in healthy donors. The PCR had 60 Vbeta and 13 Jbeta primers. Produced via immunoSEQ multiplex PCR; TCRdb's table is partial and in-frame only. The sample has about 200,000 clones; about 70% are singletons. Sequencing used PBMCs. The receptors derive from a man aged 35-49 years in good health and CMV-seropositive.

The J gene is TRBJ2-5, the V gene TRBV27, with 7 bases identical to TRBD2. The CDR3 is made up of 15 amino acids. CDR1 MNHEY and CDR2 SMNVEV come from the germline V gene (reference sequence). With 0 bases clipped from V and 1 base from J, the junction kept 2 bases outside the gene matches. The CDR3, as DNA: TGTGCCAGCAGTTTATCGCGGGGGTCCCAAGAGACCCAGTACTTC. As protein: CASSLSRGSQETQYF.

The chain has TRBV9 and TRBJ2-7; D not certain. The germline V and J ends were trimmed by 0 bases and 0 bases, with 7 bases remaining between them. The CDR3 covers 14 residues. The germline CDR1 and CDR2 sequences are SGDLS and YYNGEE. For the CDR3, the DNA is TGTGCCAGCAGCGTAGGCCTGAGCTCCTACGAGCAGTACTTC. Residues: CASSVGLSSYEQYF.

This rearrangement joins TRBV28 to TRBJ1-5; 9 nucleotides agree with TRBD1. The CDR3 contains 20 residues. V trimming: 3 bases; J trimming: 2 bases; junction bases outside the gene matches: 17. Germline V gene lookup returns CDR1 MDHEN and CDR2 SYDVKM. This CDR3 reads CASSFGWSGQGNWGNQPQHF. In DNA, the CDR3 is TGTGCCAGCAGTTTTGGGTGGTCGGGACAGGGTAATTGGGGCAATCAGCCCCAGCATTTT.

This sequence joins TRBV7-9 and TRBJ1-2, with D possibly being TRBD1 (5 bases). Trimming removed 5 bases at V and 3 bases at J, with 10 bases between. Germline CDR1 reads SEHNR; CDR2 reads FQNEAQ (reference sequence). The CDR3 totals 13 residues. CDR3 nucleotide sequence: TGTGCCAGCAGCCCCAGGGTGGACTATGGCTACACCTTC. Protein sequence: CASSPRVDYGYTF. Looking up the rest from reference TRBV7-9 and TRBJ1-2 gives the full variable domain: DTGVSQNPRHKITKRGQNVTFRCDPISEHNRLYWYRQTLGQGPEFLTYFQNEAQLEKSRLLSDRFSAERPKGSFSTLEIQRTEQGDSAMYLCASSPRVDYGYTFGSGTRLTVV.

This chain joins TRBV4-1 and TRBJ1-2; 9 positions match TRBD1. Trimming took 4 bases from V and 10 from J; bases not matched to a gene: 7. Germline CDR1 reads MGHRA; CDR2 reads YSYEKL. The CDR3 spans 13 residues. Here the CDR3 DNA reads TGCGCCAGCAGCCCATCGGGACAGGGTTCCTACACCTTC. It codes for CASSPSGQGSYTF.

The gene calls are TRBV5-4 and TRBJ1-3; D not resolved. Germline CDR1 and CDR2: SGHNT and YYREEE (reference sequence). This CDR3 contains 15 residues. Trimming cost V 4 bases and J 0 bases, with 11 bases left between them. Here the CDR3 reads CASSPGEGSGNTIYF. The CDR3, as DNA: TGTGCCAGCAGCCCCGGGGAGGGCTCTGGAAACACCATATATTTT.

J is TRBJ1-5 and V is TRBV19; 8 nucleotides agree with TRBD1. The germline V gene encodes CDR1 LNHDA and CDR2 SQIVND (reference sequence). The CDR3 has 15 amino acids. J was trimmed by 2 bases and V by 5 bases; bases with no gene match: 5. The chain's CDR3 is CASSQGARGNQPQHF. The CDR3 bases are TGTGCCAGTAGTCAGGGGGCGCGCGGCAATCAGCCCCAGCATTTT.

This rearrangement joins TRBV7-9 to TRBJ2-3; TRBD1 might be the D (6 bases). V gave up 6 bases and J gave up 4 bases, with 14 bases separating them. This CDR3 has 14 residues. Germline CDR1 reads SEHNR; CDR2 reads FQNEAQ (reference sequence). CDR3 loop: CASRRDKNSDTQYF. The CDR3, as DNA: TGTGCCAGCAGACGGGACAAGAATTCAGATACGCAGTATTTT.

This clone occurred a few times. The chain combines TRBV27 with TRBJ1-6; 8 nucleotides match TRBD1. With 4 bases clipped from V and 14 bases from J, the junction kept 10 bases outside the gene matches. This CDR3 comprises 14 residues. Germline assignment: CDR1 MNHEY and CDR2 SMNVEV (reference sequence). The CDR3 loop is CASSWGTGPTALHF. CDR3 DNA sequence: TGTGCCAGCAGTTGGGGGACAGGCCCGACGGCCCTCCACTTT.

This rearrangement joins TRBV4-1 to TRBJ1-1, with 7 bases fitting TRBD1. V was pared by 5 bases and J by 0 bases, with 9 bases of the junction left unmatched. Looked up from germline, CDR1 is MGHRA and CDR2 is YSYEKL. The CDR3 extends over 16 amino acids. CDR3 bases: TGCGCCAGCAGCTTTTACCGGGACAGCATGAACACTGAAGCTTTCTTT. Translation gives CASSFYRDSMNTEAFF.

The rearrangement joins TRBV5-1 to TRBJ1-2; D possibly corresponds to TRBD1 (5 bases). Germline values: CDR1 SGHRS, CDR2 YFSETQ. This CDR3 comprises 12 residues. Between the trimmed V and J ends, which lost 3 bases and 7 bases, there was a span of 10 bases. The CDR3 region is CASSSNTGGYTF. CDR3 in DNA: TGCGCCAGCAGCTCGAACACAGGTGGCTACACCTTC.

CDR3 DNA sequence: TGTGCCAGTAGTATAGAGGCACAGGGTCGCTGCCCCCTCCACTTT. Encoded protein: CASSIEAQGRCPLHF. The genes are TRBV19 and TRBJ1-6, with D maybe TRBD1 (6 bases). Germline V gene data show CDR1 as LNHDA and CDR2 as SQIVND (reference sequence). Between the trimmed V and J ends, which lost 0 bases and 13 bases, there was a span of 16 bases. The CDR3 has 15 residues.

This clone was observed a handful of times. This chain links TRBV19 with TRBJ1-1, with D unresolved. CDR1 LNHDA and CDR2 SQIVND come from the germline V gene (reference sequence). The length of the CDR3 is 12 residues. V was pared by 7 bases and J by 1 base, with 7 bases between. This chain's CDR3 is CASIAGNTEAFF. The CDR3 bases are TGTGCCAGTATTGCGGGGAACACTGAAGCTTTCTTT.

The gene calls are TRBV28 and TRBJ1-5; D gene unclear. CDR3 size: 14 residues. V was pared by 4 bases and J by 3 bases, with 10 bases between. Germline CDR1 reads MDHEN; CDR2 reads SYDVKM. CDR3 nucleotide sequence: TGTGCCAGCAGTTACGGGAGGGCCAATCAGCCCCAGCATTTT. Translating it yields CASSYGRANQPQHF.

The rearrangement links TRBV4-1 to TRBJ2-7; 12 nucleotides match TRBD2. The germline CDR1 and CDR2 sequences are MGHRA and YSYEKL. Losses at the gene ends were 4 bases for V and 3 bases for J; bases not matched to a gene: 22. This CDR3 contains 21 residues. Here the CDR3 DNA reads TGCGCCAGCAGCCGACAACACGTATTATCGACTAGCGGGGGTTCCTACTACGAGCAGTACTTC. It specifies CASSRQHVLSTSGGSYYEQYF.

This chain uses TRBV5-1 with TRBJ2-5; D not resolved. CDR1 is SGHRS, CDR2 YFSETQ, per germline. The CDR3 contains 14 residues. Trimming took off 0 bases at V and 1 base at J, with 7 bases between the two ends. The chain's CDR3 is CASSLGARQETQYF. The CDR3 nucleotides read TGCGCCAGCAGCTTGGGGGCGCGCCAAGAGACCCAGTACTTC.

This clone was seen a few times. The chain links TRBV19 to TRBJ2-1; D unclear. The CDR3 is made up of 11 amino acids. Germline-derived CDR1 and CDR2 are LNHDA and SQIVND (reference sequence). The germline V and J ends were trimmed by 3 bases and 12 bases, with 9 bases remaining between them. This chain's CDR3 is CASSILTVQFF. CDR3 sequence (DNA): TGTGCCAGTAGTATCCTCACAGTGCAGTTCTTC.

The V gene is TRBV19, the J gene TRBJ1-2, with 7 bases lining up with TRBD1. CDR1 and CDR2 (germline): LNHDA, SQIVND (reference sequence). The CDR3 totals 13 residues. The V segment lost 0 bases and the J segment 7 bases; nucleotides outside the gene matches: 2. CDR3 in amino acids: CASSIDGTVGYTF. CDR3 bases: TGTGCCAGTAGTATAGATGGGACAGTTGGCTACACCTTC.

V usage is TRBV19 and J usage is TRBJ1-2; D call uncertain. The CDR3 runs 15 residues. V was cut by 1 base and J by 5 bases, with 14 bases left in between. The V gene's germline CDR1 is LNHDA and CDR2 SQIVND (reference sequence). The CDR3 nucleotides read TGTGCCAGTAGTATAGGAGGGAGTTGGGGTTATGGCTACACCTTC. This translates into CASSIGGSWGYGYTF.

This clone was seen only a few times. V gene TRBV28 combines with J gene TRBJ2-3; D not resolved. This CDR3 has 14 amino acids. V was cut by 3 bases and J by 3 bases, with 10 bases left in between. Germline V gene lookup returns CDR1 MDHEN and CDR2 SYDVKM. CDR3 in DNA: TGTGCCAGCAGTTTTTCCCGTTCGACAGATACGCAGTATTTT. It is translated as CASSFSRSTDTQYF.

The V gene is TRBV29-1, the J gene TRBJ2-7; TRBD1 matches 7 bases. V dropped 0 bases and J dropped 1; count of bases not matched to a gene: 0. The germline V gene encodes CDR1 SQVTM and CDR2 ANQGSEA. CDR3 length: 13 amino acids. CDR3 sequence: CSVEEGQSYEQYF. CDR3 DNA: TGCAGCGTTGAAGAGGGACAGTCCTACGAGCAGTACTTC.

CDR3: CASSPIEQGTQYF. For the CDR3, the DNA is TGTGCCAGCAGCCCTATAGAGCAGGGAACGCAGTATTTT. The genes are TRBV5-4 and TRBJ2-3; a possible D gene is TRBD1 (5 bases). The CDR3 sequence is 13 residues long. Germline V CDR1 and CDR2: SGHNT, YYREEE (reference sequence). The V and J ends lost 4 bases and 9 bases respectively, with 15 bases between them.

The chain carries TRBV19 and TRBJ2-2; 11 nucleotides match TRBD1. This CDR3 has 17 amino acids. V was clipped by 6 bases and J by 6 bases; unmatched bases: 12. Germline loops: CDR1 LNHDA, CDR2 SQIVND (reference sequence). The CDR3 bases are TGTGCCAGTAGCCGGTCCGCCCCGGGACAGGGGGCCGGGGAGCTGTTTTTT. Translating it yields CASSRSAPGQGAGELFF. The full variable domain, in which reference TRBV19 and TRBJ2-2 provide the parts outside the CDR3, is DGGITQSPKYLFRKEGQNVTLSCEQNLNHDAMYWYRQDPGQGLRLIYYSQIVNDFQKGDIAEGYSVSREKKESFPLTVTSAQKNPTAFYLCASSRSAPGQGAGELFFGEGSRLTVL.

The gene calls are TRBV19 and TRBJ2-7; possible D gene TRBD1, 6 bases. This CDR3 is built from 16 residues. Trimming left V 1 base short and J 4 bases short, with 17 bases between. CDR1 LNHDA and CDR2 SQIVND come from the germline V gene (reference sequence). This CDR3 reads CASSIGSAGDGYEQYF. The CDR3 DNA sequence: TGTGCCAGTAGTATAGGTTCGGCAGGGGATGGGTACGAGCAGTACTTC. Looking up the rest from reference TRBV19 and TRBJ2-7 gives the full variable domain: DGGITQSPKYLFRKEGQNVTLSCEQNLNHDAMYWYRQDPGQGLRLIYYSQIVNDFQKGDIAEGYSVSREKKESFPLTVTSAQKNPTAFYLCASSIGSAGDGYEQYFGPGTRLTVT.

V gene TRBV6-6 combines with J gene TRBJ1-4; D may be TRBD1 (6 bases). Germline V gene lookup returns CDR1 MNHNY and CDR2 SVGAGI (reference sequence). With 4 bases removed from V and 7 bases from J, the gap between germline ends came to 16 bases. The CDR3 has 15 amino acids. CDR3 sequence (DNA): TGTGCCAGCAGTTCCGCACCTGGGACACCTGAAAAACTGTTTTTT. This translates into CASSSAPGTPEKLFF.

The genes are TRBV27 and TRBJ2-5, with TRBD1 identical over 7 bases. The last part of the DNA fits TRBJ2-7 better; the J call may be wrong. Germline CDR1 MNHEY, CDR2 SMNVEV (reference sequence). The CDR3 consists of 14 residues. The CDR3 bases are TGTGCCAGCAGTCGAACGGGACAGTCCTACGAGCAGTACTTC. It codes for CASSRTGQSYEQYF.